Below, one T cell receptor (beta chain) is given with its context. Sequencing was performed with immunoSEQ multiplex PCR; in TCRdb, only in-frame clones are kept and a portion is missing. The sample holds more than 10,000 clones, roughly 93% seen once. The data derive from a study of blood T cell repertoires in COVID-19. V lost 5 bases and J 4 bases, leaving 11 bases between the germline ends. Germline CDR1 reads MNHEY; CDR2 reads SVGEGT. There are 13 residues in the CDR3. The sequenced material came from peripheral blood. The chain uses TRBV6-2 or TRBV6-3 and TRBJ1-1, with D perhaps TRBD1 (6 bases). The sequence was collected from a human donor in a cohort sampled during active COVID-19. For the CDR3, the DNA is TGTGCCAGCAGTCTAAGGGGGGGCACTGAAGCTTTCTTT. This gives the protein CASSLRGGTEAFF.